The next 6 T cell receptor beta chains were all read from a single sample in a study of T cells in Graves' hyperthyroidism and ophthalmopathy. Using RNA transcripts as the source, TCR beta CDR3 regions were amplified. The TCR CDR3 first-round RT-PCR relied on the HTBI primer set. TCRdb reanalysed the multiplex PCR reads using MiXCR and keeps one entry per CDR3 protein. Of about 760,000 distinct CDR3 sequences listed, 35% are singletons. Sequenced sample: blood. These receptor sequences come from a woman in her 40s with Graves' hyperthyroidism.

Concerning this clonotype itself: This may be a read error: a much more frequent sequence differs by one nucleotide. The chain employs TRBV12-3 or TRBV12-4 and TRBJ2-5; the match to TRBD2 covers 7 bases. The CDR3 has 14 amino acids. The ends lost 6 bases at V and 2 bases at J; junction bases unmatched: 6. CDR3 bases: TGTGCCAGCAGGGCGGGGGACCTACAAGAGACCCAGTACTTC. Its protein is CASRAGDLQETQYF.

This clonotype was seen ten or more times. The chain uses TRBV10-3 and TRBJ2-5, with TRBD1 matching 10 bases. This CDR3 contains 13 residues. V trimming: 6 bases; J trimming: 5 bases; junction bases outside the gene matches: 3. The V gene's germline CDR1 is ENHRY and CDR2 SYGVKD. CDR3 DNA sequence: TGTGCCATCAGCGGGACAGGGGTCGAGACCCAGTACTTC. Its translation is CAISGTGVETQYF.

The chain employs TRBV5-1 and TRBJ1-3; 11 bases map to TRBD1. Germline loops: CDR1 SGHRS, CDR2 YFSETQ. This CDR3 has 16 amino acids. V dropped 2 bases and J dropped 0; count of bases not matched to a gene: 1. CDR3 coding DNA: TGCGCCAGCAGCTTCGGACAGGGGGCCTCTGGAAACACCATATATTTT. Translation: CASSFGQGASGNTIYF.

This clonotype appeared many times. The V gene is TRBV2, the J gene TRBJ1-6; 7 nucleotides line up with TRBD1. The CDR3 length is 13 residues. The trim removed 8 bases at V and 8 bases at J, leaving 6 bases unmatched. Germline CDR1 is SNHLY and CDR2 is FYNNEI. The chain's CDR3 is CASYDREYSPLHF. CDR3 nucleotide sequence: TGTGCCAGCTACGACAGGGAATATTCACCCCTCCACTTT.

This chain links TRBV7-2 with TRBJ1-3, with 8 bases that match TRBD1. The germline V gene encodes CDR1 SGHTA and CDR2 FQGNSA. V gave up 5 bases and J gave up 8 bases; unmatched junction bases: 5. CDR3 length equals 13 residues. In nucleotides, the CDR3 is TGTGCCAGCAGCCTCGGACAGGGTGACACCATATATTTT. It is translated as CASSLGQGDTIYF.

This chain links TRBV6-5 with TRBJ2-5, with 10 bases matching TRBD2. With V trimmed by 2 bases and J by 3 bases, 6 bases remained unmatched. The CDR3 totals 16 residues. Germline CDR1 and CDR2: MNHEY and SVGAGI. CDR3 coding DNA: TGTGCCAGCAGTTACGCCCGGACTAGCGGTAAAGAGACCCAGTACTTC. Protein: CASSYARTSGKETQYF.